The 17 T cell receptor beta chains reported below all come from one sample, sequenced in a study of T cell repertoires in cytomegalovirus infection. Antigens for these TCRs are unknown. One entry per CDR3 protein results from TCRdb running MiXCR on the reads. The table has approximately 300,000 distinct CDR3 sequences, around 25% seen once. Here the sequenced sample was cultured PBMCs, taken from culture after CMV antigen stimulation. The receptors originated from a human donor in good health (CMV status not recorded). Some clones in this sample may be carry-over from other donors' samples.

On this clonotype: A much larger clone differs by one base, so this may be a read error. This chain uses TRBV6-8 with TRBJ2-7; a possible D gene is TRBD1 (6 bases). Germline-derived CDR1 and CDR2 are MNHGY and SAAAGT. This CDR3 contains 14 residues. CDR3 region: CASSYAGAEYEKYF. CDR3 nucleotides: TGTGCCAGCAGTTACGCAGGGGCCGAGTACGAGAAGTACTTC.

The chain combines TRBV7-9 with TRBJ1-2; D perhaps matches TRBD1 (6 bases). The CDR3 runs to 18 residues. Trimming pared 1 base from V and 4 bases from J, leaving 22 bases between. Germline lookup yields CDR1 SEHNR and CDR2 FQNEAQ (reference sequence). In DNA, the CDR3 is TGTGCCAGCAGCTTAGACCACTGGGGGCGCTATGCTGGCTATGGCTACACCTTC. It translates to CASSLDHWGRYAGYGYTF.

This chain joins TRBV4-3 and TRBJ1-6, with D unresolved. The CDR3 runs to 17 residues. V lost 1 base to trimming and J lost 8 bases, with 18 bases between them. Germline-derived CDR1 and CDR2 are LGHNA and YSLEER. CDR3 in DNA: TGCGCCAGCAGCCAAGGGCTCGCTACAGTCGGATATTCACCCCTCCACTTT. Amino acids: CASSQGLATVGYSPLHF.

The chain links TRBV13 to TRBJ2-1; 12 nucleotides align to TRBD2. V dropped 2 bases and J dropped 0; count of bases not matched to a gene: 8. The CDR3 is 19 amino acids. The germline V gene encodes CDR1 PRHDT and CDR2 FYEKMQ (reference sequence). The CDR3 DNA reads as TGTGCCAGCAGCTTAATGCTAGCGGGAGGGCGTGACTCCTACAATGAGCAGTTCTTC. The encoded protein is CASSLMLAGGRDSYNEQFF.

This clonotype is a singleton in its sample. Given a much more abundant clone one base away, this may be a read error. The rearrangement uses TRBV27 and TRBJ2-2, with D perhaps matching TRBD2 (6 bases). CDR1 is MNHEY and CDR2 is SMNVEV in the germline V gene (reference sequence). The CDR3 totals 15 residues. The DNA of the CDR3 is TGTGCCAACAGTTTTCGGGGGATAGGATCCGGGGAGCTGTTTTTT. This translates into CANSFRGIGSGELFF.

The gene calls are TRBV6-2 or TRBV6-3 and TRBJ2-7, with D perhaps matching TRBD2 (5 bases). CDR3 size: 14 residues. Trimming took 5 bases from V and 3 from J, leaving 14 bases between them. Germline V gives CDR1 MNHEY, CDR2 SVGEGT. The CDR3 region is CASSQRIWGYEQYF. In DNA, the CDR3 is TGTGCCAGCAGTCAGCGGATCTGGGGCTACGAGCAGTACTTC.

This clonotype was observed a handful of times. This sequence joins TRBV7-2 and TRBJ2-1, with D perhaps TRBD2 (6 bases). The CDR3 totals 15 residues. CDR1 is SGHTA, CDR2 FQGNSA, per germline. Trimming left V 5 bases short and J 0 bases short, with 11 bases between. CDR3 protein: CASSPGLISYNEQFF. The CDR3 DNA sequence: TGTGCCAGCAGCCCGGGACTTATCTCCTACAATGAGCAGTTCTTC.

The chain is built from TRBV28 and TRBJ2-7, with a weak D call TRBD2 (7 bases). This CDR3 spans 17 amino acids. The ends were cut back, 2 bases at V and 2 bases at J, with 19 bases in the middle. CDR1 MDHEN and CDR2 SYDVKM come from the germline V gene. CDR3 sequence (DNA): TGTGCCAGCAGTTTACCCGCCGGGGGCGGGAGAACCTACGAGCAGTACTTC. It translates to CASSLPAGGGRTYEQYF. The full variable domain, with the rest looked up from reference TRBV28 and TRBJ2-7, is DVKVTQSSRYLVKRTGEKVFLECVQDMDHENMFWYRQDPGLGLRLIYFSYDVKMKEKGDIPEGYSVSREKKERFSLILESASTNQTSMYLCASSLPAGGGRTYEQYFGPGTRLTVT.

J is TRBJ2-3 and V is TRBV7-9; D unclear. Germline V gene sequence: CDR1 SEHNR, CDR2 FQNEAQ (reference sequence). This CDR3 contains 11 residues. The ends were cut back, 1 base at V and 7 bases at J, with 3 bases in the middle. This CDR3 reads CASSLGYTQYF. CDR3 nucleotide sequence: TGTGCCAGCAGCTTAGGATATACGCAGTATTTT.

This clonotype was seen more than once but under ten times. The CDR3 region has the DNA TGCGCCAGCAGCCAAGGAGGGGTGGTTCCCTCCTACAATGAGCAGTTCTTC. This translates into CASSQGGVVPSYNEQFF. V usage is TRBV4-1 and J usage is TRBJ2-1; D possibly matches TRBD1 or TRBD2 (5 bases each). The length of the CDR3 is 17 residues. Per germline, CDR1 MGHRA and CDR2 YSYEKL. Trimming pared 1 base from V and 0 bases from J, leaving 13 bases between.

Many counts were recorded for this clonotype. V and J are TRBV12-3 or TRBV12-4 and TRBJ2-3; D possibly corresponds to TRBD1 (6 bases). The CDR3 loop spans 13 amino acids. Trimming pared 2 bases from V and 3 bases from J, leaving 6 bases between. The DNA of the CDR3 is TGTGCCAGCAGTTTAAGGGGGACAGATACGCAGTATTTT. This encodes CASSLRGTDTQYF.

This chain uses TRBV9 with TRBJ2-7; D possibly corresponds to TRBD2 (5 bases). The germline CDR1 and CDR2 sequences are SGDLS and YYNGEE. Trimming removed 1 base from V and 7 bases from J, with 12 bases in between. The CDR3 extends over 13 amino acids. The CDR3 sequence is CASSVWETGEQYF. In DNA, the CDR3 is TGTGCCAGCAGCGTATGGGAGACGGGTGAGCAGTACTTC.

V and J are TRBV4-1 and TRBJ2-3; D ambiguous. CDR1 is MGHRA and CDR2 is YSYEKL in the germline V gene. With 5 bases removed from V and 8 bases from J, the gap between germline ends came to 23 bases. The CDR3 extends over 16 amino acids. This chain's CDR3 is CASSERTASTLFTQYF. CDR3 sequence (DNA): TGCGCCAGCAGCGAACGGACGGCTTCCACCCTCTTTACGCAGTATTTT.

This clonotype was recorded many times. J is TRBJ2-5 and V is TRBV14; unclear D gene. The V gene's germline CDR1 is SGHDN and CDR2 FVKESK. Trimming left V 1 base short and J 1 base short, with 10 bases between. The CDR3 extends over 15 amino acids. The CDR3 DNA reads TGTGCCAGCAGCCAAGTGGTGGGAATCCAAGAGACCCAGTACTTC. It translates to CASSQVVGIQETQYF.

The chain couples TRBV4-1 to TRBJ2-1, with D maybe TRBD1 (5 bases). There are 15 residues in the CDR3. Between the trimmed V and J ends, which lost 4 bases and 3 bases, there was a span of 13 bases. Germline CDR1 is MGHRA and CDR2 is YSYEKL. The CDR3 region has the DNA TGCGCCAGCAGCCCCCGCCAGGGTGTCTACAATGAGCAGTTCTTC. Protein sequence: CASSPRQGVYNEQFF.

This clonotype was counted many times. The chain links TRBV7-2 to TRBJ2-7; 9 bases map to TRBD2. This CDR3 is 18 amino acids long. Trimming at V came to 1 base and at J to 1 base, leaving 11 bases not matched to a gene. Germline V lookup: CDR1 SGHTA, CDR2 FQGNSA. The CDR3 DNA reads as TGTGCCAGCAGCTTAGTTGTAGGGGGGACTAGCAGTTCCTACGAGCAGTACTTC. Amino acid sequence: CASSLVVGGTSSSYEQYF.

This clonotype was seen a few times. In DNA, the CDR3 is TGCGCCAGCAGCTTGGCTAGCGGGAGTCAGTACGAGCAGTACTTC. It yields the protein CASSLASGSQYEQYF. The V and J genes are TRBV5-1 and TRBJ2-7; 10 nucleotides line up with TRBD2. V dropped 0 bases and J dropped 4; count of bases not matched to a gene: 4. The CDR3 spans 15 residues. CDR1 is SGHRS and CDR2 is YFSETQ in the germline V gene.